These T cell receptor beta chains were read from a single sample in a study of cytomegalovirus exposure and HLA in healthy donors. Generated by immunoSEQ multiplex PCR, the TCRdb table keeps only in-frame clones and is missing some. The sample shows 80,000 to 95,000 clones, 70% to 80% of them seen only once. Sequenced material: PBMCs. The receptors here all came from a woman between 40 and 50 years old in good health and CMV-seropositive. Both conserved end residues are part of each CDR3. The D gene is left open where the match is weak. Size tells how often a clone was seen (once, few, many) or the class of an expanded clone, and some rows leave it out.

clone_size	d_call	v_call	j_call	cdr3_nt	cdr3_aa
.	.	TRBV30	TRBJ1-5	TGTGCCTGGGGGGGGATGAGCAATCAGCCCCAGCATTTT	CAWGGMSNQPQHF
.	.	TRBV2	TRBJ2-2	TGTGCCAGCAGCGATACAGGAACCCTCACCGGGGAGCTGTTTTTT	CASSDTGTLTGELFF
.	TRBD1	TRBV27	TRBJ1-2	TGTGCCAGCAGTTCGCCGGGACAGGGCAGCTTTGGCTACACCTTC	CASSSPGQGSFGYTF
.	.	TRBV6-5	TRBJ2-2	TGTGCCAGCAGCCAACAGGGAACCGGGGAGCTGTTTTTT	CASSQQGTGELFF
once	TRBD1	TRBV5-8	TRBJ1-2	TGTGCCAGCAGCTACGGACAGGGAGAATATGGCTACACCTTC	CASSYGQGEYGYTF
once	TRBD1	TRBV7-2	TRBJ2-7	TGTGCCAGCACCGCGGACAGGGTTCGGCAGTACTTC	CASTADRVRQYF
.	.	TRBV25-1	TRBJ2-7	TGTGCCAGCAGTGAACCCCCCGCGCAGCAGTACTTC	CASSEPPAQQYF
.	.	TRBV7-9	TRBJ1-2	TGTGCCAGCAGCTACGAGGATTTTGACTATGGCTACACCTTC	CASSYEDFDYGYTF
.	.	TRBV7-9	TRBJ1-2	TGTGCCAGCAGCTTGACGGGGAAATTGAACTATGGCTACACCTTC	CASSLTGKLNYGYTF
.	.	TRBV7-3	TRBJ2-2	TGTGCCAGCAGCTTATACCACTCCACTGGGGAGCTGTTTTTT	CASSLYHSTGELFF
few	TRBD1	TRBV2	TRBJ1-2	TGTGCCAGCAGTGAACCCTCGGACAGGAACTATGGCTACACCTTC	CASSEPSDRNYGYTF
once	.	TRBV6-6	TRBJ1-1	TGTGCCAGCGCGGAAAGGGGAGGAGTGAACACTGAAGCTTTCTTT	CASAERGGVNTEAFF
.	TRBD1	TRBV7-9	TRBJ2-7	TGTGCCAGCAGCTTAACAGGGGGAAGCGAGCAGTACTTC	CASSLTGGSEQYF
.	.	TRBV27	TRBJ2-7	TGTGCCAGCAGTTTATTCGGGGACACCTCCTACGAGCAGTACTTC	CASSLFGDTSYEQYF
.	TRBD2	TRBV7-6	TRBJ2-1	TGTGCCAGCAGCCAAGGAGCGGGAGCGGGATACAATGAGCAGTTCTTC	CASSQGAGAGYNEQFF
.	.	TRBV5-6	TRBJ1-6	TGTGCCAGCAGCCGCCTCGGGTCAGCGAGCTTTTCACCCCTCCACTTT	CASSRLGSASFSPLHF
few	.	TRBV2	TRBJ1-1	TGTGCCAGCAGTGAGCAAGGAGGATATCTGAACACTGAAGCTTTCTTT	CASSEQGGYLNTEAFF
once	.	TRBV7-9	TRBJ1-1	TGTGCCAGCAGCTTGATCGGGGGTCGCGGTAGGAACACTGAAGCTTTCTTT	CASSLIGGRGRNTEAFF
.	.	TRBV19	TRBJ1-1	TGTGCCAGTAGTATTGGCATGAACACTGAAGCTTTCTTT	CASSIGMNTEAFF
.	TRBD2	TRBV9	TRBJ2-3	TGTGCCAGCAGCGTAGGAGCGGGAGAGCCCTACACAGATACGCAGTATTTT	CASSVGAGEPYTDTQYF
.	.	TRBV6-5	TRBJ1-1	TGTGCCAGCAGTTACCCTTCGGGGACTGAAGCTTTCTTT	CASSYPSGTEAFF
few	TRBD1	TRBV6-1	TRBJ2-1	TGTGCCAGCAGTGAAAGGATGAGACAGGGATTTGCCAATGAGCAGTTCTTC	CASSERMRQGFANEQFF
.	.	TRBV9	TRBJ1-3	TGTGCCAGCAGCGTAGACTTTCTCGGCTCTGGAAACACCATATATTTT	CASSVDFLGSGNTIYF
.	TRBD1	TRBV5-1	TRBJ2-1	TGCGCCAGCAGCTTGAAGACAGGGCCCTACAATGAGCAGTTCTTC	CASSLKTGPYNEQFF
.	TRBD1	TRBV30	TRBJ1-4	TGTGCCTGGAGCCCGACAGGGGTTCAGGGAAAACTGTTTTTT	CAWSPTGVQGKLFF
.	.	TRBV29-1	TRBJ2-1	TGCAGCGTTGTTATTAGATCAAGTCTTTCTTACAATGAGCAGTTCTTC	CSVVIRSSLSYNEQFF
.	.	TRBV15	TRBJ1-4	TGTGCCACCAGCAGACGACTTGCAACTAATGAAAAACTGTTTTTT	CATSRRLATNEKLFF
.	TRBD2	TRBV7-3	TRBJ2-5	TGTGCCAGCAGCTTGGGACTAGCGGGGCAAGAGACCCAGTACTTC	CASSLGLAGQETQYF
.	TRBD1	TRBV7-8	TRBJ1-5	TGTGCCAGCAGCGGGCCCGGACAGGGTATTTTCCGGGGCAATCAGCCCCAGCATTTT	CASSGPGQGIFRGNQPQHF
few	.	TRBV5-6	TRBJ1-2	TGTGCCAGCAGCTTGATACAGGGCGGTGGCTATGGCTACACCTTC	CASSLIQGGGYGYTF
.	TRBD1	TRBV9	TRBJ1-4	TGTGCCAGCAGCACAGGGGGCGCGGCCGAAAAACTGTTTTTT	CASSTGGAAEKLFF
.	.	TRBV7-9	TRBJ2-1	TGTGCCAGCATCCAAACGGCCGGAGTTGGGGAGCAGTTCTTC	CASIQTAGVGEQFF
.	.	TRBV18	TRBJ1-1	TGTGCCAGCTCACCCCAGGGGAAGGGGAACACTGAAGCTTTCTTT	CASSPQGKGNTEAFF
few	.	TRBV4-3	TRBJ2-1	TGCGCCAGCAGCCAAGACGGGGGCTACAATGAGCAGTTCTTC	CASSQDGGYNEQFF
few	.	TRBV29-1	TRBJ1-2	TGCAGCGTTTTCGGGGAGCGGGGCTACACCTTC	CSVFGERGYTF
.	.	TRBV6-1	TRBJ1-1	TGTGCCAGCAGTGAAGACAGTGGGTGGACTGAAGCTTTCTTC	CASSEDSGWTEAFF
.	TRBD2	TRBV7-2	TRBJ2-2	TGTGCCAGCAGCACGAGACTAGCGGGAGAGACCGGGGAGCTGTTTTTT	CASSTRLAGETGELFF
.	TRBD2	TRBV7-2	TRBJ2-7	TGTGCCAGCAGCCTTTCGGCTAGCGGGACCTACGAGCAGTACTTC	CASSLSASGTYEQYF
.	.	TRBV29-1	TRBJ1-5	TGCAGCGTTCGGGGAGTTAATCAGCCCCAGCATTTT	CSVRGVNQPQHF
.	.	TRBV7-7	TRBJ1-3	TGTGCTAGCAGCTTAACAGGAGATGTTAGAGACACCATATATTTT	CASSLTGDVRDTIYF